This TCR beta chain came from a study of PD-L1 blockade in urothelial cancer. Overall study context: Analysis of blood occurred 3 weeks (second dose) and 6 weeks after treatment start.

CDR1 is KGHSH and CDR2 is LQKENI in the germline V gene. The V end was cut by 3 bases, the J end by 0 bases, with 15 bases between. The CDR3 is 16 amino acids. Measured with immunoSEQ multiplex PCR; TCRdb has only the in-frame clones, and not every one. The sample includes 30,000 to 35,000 clones, about 79% seen only once; the top ten take 30%. The material was PBMCs, obtained around atezolizumab (anti-PD-L1) treatment. The chain is built from TRBV18 and TRBJ2-7; a possible D gene is TRBD2 (5 bases). This receptor was taken from a man in his fifties or sixties with urothelial cancer. In nucleotides, the CDR3 is TGTGCCAGCTCACCGTTGGGAGCGGTGGGCTCCTACGAGCAGTACTTC. Amino acid sequence: CASSPLGAVGSYEQYF. Based on the CDR3 plus reference TRBV18 and TRBJ2-7, the full variable domain is NAGVMQNPRHLVRRRGQEARLRCSPMKGHSHVYWYRQLPEEGLKFMVYLQKENIIDESGMPKERFSAEFPKEGPSILRIQQVVRGDSAAYFCASSPLGAVGSYEQYFGPGTRLTVT.